One sample yielded the 26 T cell receptor beta chains listed below, sequenced in a study of blood T cell repertoires in COVID-19. TCRdb keeps only in-frame clones here, not all; method: immunoSEQ multiplex PCR. In the table there are over 200,000 clones, roughly 89% of which are singletons. The sequencing sample was made of PBMCs or T cells enriched from blood (not recorded which). These TCRs come from a woman in her twenties or thirties with acute COVID-19.

The V gene is TRBV4-1, the J gene TRBJ1-2; possibly TRBD1 for D (5 bases). Trimming took 0 bases from V and 2 from J, leaving 7 bases between them. The CDR3 extends over 14 amino acids. The germline V gene encodes CDR1 MGHRA and CDR2 YSYEKL. The CDR3 sequence is CASSQENRNYGYTF. The CDR3 nucleotides are TGCGCCAGCAGCCAAGAAAACAGGAACTATGGCTACACCTTC.

On this clone: This is likely an artifact of a read error, given a far larger clone one base away. The chain combines TRBV2 with TRBJ2-1, with TRBD2 matching 7 bases. The CDR3 is made up of 14 amino acids. V shed 4 bases and J 4 bases; nucleotides not matched to a gene: 4. CDR1 is SNHLY, CDR2 FYNNEI, per germline. CDR3 protein: CASSVGGGYNEQFF. The CDR3 DNA is TGTGCCAGCAGTGTTGGGGGGGGATACAATGAGCAGTTCTTC.

This chain links TRBV2 with TRBJ1-1; 7 nucleotides align to TRBD1. CDR3 length: 14 amino acids. The junction had 7 bases not matched to a gene; V was cut back by 1 base and J by 8 bases. Germline CDR1 and CDR2: SNHLY and FYNNEI. The CDR3 nucleotides are TGTGCCAGCAGTGAAGATCCCCGGACAGGAGAAGCTTTCTTT. The encoded protein is CASSEDPRTGEAFF.

The chain joins TRBV6-5 to TRBJ2-7; TRBD1 agrees at 8 bases. CDR1 and CDR2 (germline): MNHEY, SVGAGI. The CDR3 is 14 amino acids. V lost 5 bases to trimming and J lost 1 base; unmatched junction nucleotides: 4. CDR3 bases: TGTGCCAGCAGTAACCACAGGGGGTCCTACGAGCAGTACTTC. Its translation is CASSNHRGSYEQYF.

The V gene is TRBV11-3, the J gene TRBJ2-1; D perhaps matches TRBD2 (5 bases). V dropped 1 base and J dropped 7 bases, with 8 bases sitting between them. Germline values: CDR1 SGHNT, CDR2 YENEEA. The CDR3 length is 13 residues. Here the CDR3 DNA reads TGTGCCAGCAGCTTAGCAACGGGGAATGAGCAGTTCTTC. Its protein product is CASSLATGNEQFF.

The rearrangement joins TRBV19 to TRBJ2-3; 7 bases align to TRBD1. CDR1 is LNHDA, CDR2 SQIVND, per germline (reference sequence). The CDR3 loop spans 16 amino acids. The V and J ends lost 5 bases and 0 bases, in that order; junction bases with no gene match: 8. CDR3 DNA: TGTGCCAGTAGTGCTGGACAGGCAATAAGCACAGATACGCAGTATTTT. It translates to CASSAGQAISTDTQYF.

This clone is a singleton in its sample. V usage is TRBV5-8 and J usage is TRBJ1-4; 8 nucleotides align to TRBD1. This CDR3 comprises 16 residues. The ends lost 4 bases at V and 3 bases at J; junction bases unmatched: 8. Germline values: CDR1 SGHTS, CDR2 YDEGEE. The CDR3 spells CASSPPGQGANEKLFF. The CDR3 region has the DNA TGTGCCAGCAGCCCTCCCGGACAGGGTGCTAATGAAAAACTGTTTTTT. Full variable domain (remainder filled in from reference TRBV5-8 and TRBJ1-4): EAGVTQSPTHLIKTRGQQATLRCSPISGHTSVYWYQQALGLGLQFLLWYDEGEERNRGNFPPRFSGRQFPNYSSELNVNALELEDSALYLCASSPPGQGANEKLFFGSGTQLSVL.

The V call is TRBV5-4, the J call TRBJ2-7; TRBD1 might be the D (6 bases). The CDR3 spans 12 residues. Germline CDR1 and CDR2: SGHNT and YYREEE (reference sequence). Trimming left V 2 bases short and J 6 bases short, with 9 bases between. The CDR3 loop reads CASSFVGGEQYF. CDR3 DNA: TGTGCCAGCAGCTTCGTAGGGGGCGAGCAGTACTTC.

The V gene is TRBV11-2, the J gene TRBJ2-5, with a weak D call TRBD2 (7 bases). The germline V and J ends were trimmed by 8 bases and 3 bases, with 19 bases remaining between them. CDR1 and CDR2 (germline): SGHAT, FQNNGV. The CDR3 runs 15 residues. CDR3 residues: CASGTHGGAEETQYF. CDR3 sequence (DNA): TGTGCCAGCGGAACGCATGGGGGGGCGGAAGAGACCCAGTACTTC.

V is TRBV19 and J is TRBJ1-5, with 9 nucleotides matching TRBD1. Losses at the gene ends were 3 bases for V and 5 bases for J; bases not matched to a gene: 8. Per germline, CDR1 LNHDA and CDR2 SQIVND (reference sequence). This CDR3 has 16 residues. The CDR3 spells CASSIPGTGWHQPQHF. The CDR3 DNA is TGTGCCAGTAGTATCCCTGGGACAGGGTGGCATCAGCCCCAGCATTTT.

V gene TRBV10-3 combines with J gene TRBJ2-7; 7 bases map to TRBD2. The CDR3 has 14 amino acids. V gave up 7 bases and J gave up 0 bases; unmatched junction bases: 6. CDR1 is ENHRY and CDR2 is SYGVKD in the germline V gene. CDR3 protein: CAIKSGADSYEQYF. The CDR3 DNA sequence: TGTGCCATCAAGAGCGGGGCGGACTCCTACGAGCAGTACTTC.

The chain couples TRBV5-5 to TRBJ1-5; D gene uncertain. CDR3 length: 16 residues. Trimming cost V 0 bases and J 10 bases, with 20 bases left between them. Germline V gives CDR1 SGHKS, CDR2 YYEKEE (reference sequence). CDR3 bases: TGTGCCAGCAGCTTGGGTCGTGGCGGGCCACATCTACCCCAGCATTTT. Encoded protein: CASSLGRGGPHLPQHF.

The chain links TRBV6-5 to TRBJ2-2; maybe TRBD1 (6 bases). The germline V gene encodes CDR1 MNHEY and CDR2 SVGAGI. Trimming shortened V by 2 bases and J by 0 bases, and 10 bases separated the two germline ends. This CDR3 is built from 16 residues. The DNA for the CDR3 is TGTGCCAGCAGTTACCGGGACACATCGAACACCGGGGAGCTGTTTTTT. The encoded protein is CASSYRDTSNTGELFF.

The J gene is TRBJ1-6, the V gene TRBV19; no clear D gene. Trimming removed 10 bases from V and 0 bases from J, with 16 bases in between. Germline values: CDR1 LNHDA, CDR2 SQIVND (reference sequence). The CDR3 contains 16 residues. The chain's CDR3 is CAIQRTQSSYNSPLHF. In nucleotides, the CDR3 is TGTGCCATACAGCGGACCCAAAGCTCCTATAATTCACCCCTCCACTTT. Filled out from reference TRBV19 and TRBJ1-6, the complete variable domain reads DGGITQSPKYLFRKEGQNVTLSCEQNLNHDAMYWYRQDPGQGLRLIYYSQIVNDFQKGDIAEGYSVSREKKESFPLTVTSAQKNPTAFYLCAIQRTQSSYNSPLHFGNGTRLTVT.

V usage is TRBV7-7 and J usage is TRBJ2-2; D not certain. Trimming took off 2 bases at V and 4 bases at J, with 14 bases between the two ends. The CDR3 consists of 16 residues. Germline V lookup: CDR1 SSHAT, CDR2 FNYEAQ (reference sequence). In nucleotides, the CDR3 is TGTGCCAGCAGCTTATTACGAGCAGGAACCACCGGGGAGCTGTTTTTT. Translating gives CASSLLRAGTTGELFF.

This chain links TRBV28 with TRBJ1-5; TRBD1 is a possible D gene (5 bases). This CDR3 spans 12 amino acids. V lost 8 bases to trimming and J lost 4 bases, with 9 bases between them. Looked up from germline, CDR1 is MDHEN and CDR2 is SYDVKM. This CDR3 is CASWGGNQPQHF. CDR3 DNA: TGTGCCAGCTGGGGGGGGAATCAGCCCCAGCATTTT.

The V call is TRBV24-1, the J call TRBJ2-3; tentatively, D is TRBD1 (6 bases). Per the germline V gene, CDR1 is KGHDR and CDR2 is SFDVKD. The length of the CDR3 is 15 residues. Trimming pared 3 bases from V and 2 bases from J, leaving 11 bases between. The CDR3 spells CATSDVGQVTDTQYF. CDR3 DNA sequence: TGTGCCACCAGTGATGTGGGACAAGTCACAGATACGCAGTATTTT.

Written as DNA, the CDR3 is TGCAGCGCCCCAGGGGACGACAATGAAAAACTGTTTTTT. Protein sequence: CSAPGDDNEKLFF. The V and J genes are TRBV29-1 and TRBJ1-4; TRBD1 is a possible D gene (6 bases). Trimming left V 7 bases short and J 5 bases short, with 14 bases between. This CDR3 comprises 13 residues. Germline CDR1 SQVTM, CDR2 ANQGSEA.

The J gene is TRBJ2-1, the V gene TRBV4-3; TRBD2 matches at 8 bases. This CDR3 region has 15 residues. The trim removed 1 base at V and 3 bases at J, leaving 2 bases unmatched. Germline V CDR1 and CDR2: LGHNA, YSLEER. The CDR3 nucleotides are TGCGCCAGCAGCCAAGGCGGGGGGATCTACAATGAGCAGTTCTTC. Its protein product is CASSQGGGIYNEQFF.

V gene TRBV9 combines with J gene TRBJ2-7; the match to TRBD2 covers 10 bases. V gave up 3 bases and J gave up 1 base; unmatched junction bases: 7. CDR1 SGDLS and CDR2 YYNGEE come from the germline V gene. This CDR3 comprises 16 residues. Written as DNA, the CDR3 is TGTGCCAGCAGCGGAACAGGTAGCGGGGGGTCCTACGAGCAGTACTTC. Its translation: CASSGTGSGGSYEQYF.

The V call is TRBV25-1, the J call TRBJ1-6, with 10 nucleotides matching TRBD1. The trim removed 2 bases at V and 8 bases at J, leaving 6 bases unmatched. The CDR3 sequence is 16 residues long. The germline CDR1 and CDR2 sequences are MGHDK and SYGVNS. As DNA, the CDR3 is TGTGCCAGCAGTGAAACGAAGACAGGGGGCTATTCACCCCTCCACTTT. It codes for CASSETKTGGYSPLHF.

The rearrangement links TRBV10-1 to TRBJ2-2; 8 bases are a match to TRBD2. The CDR3 totals 16 residues. Germline V gene lookup returns CDR1 WNHNN and CDR2 SYGVQD (reference sequence). J gave up 4 bases and V 3 bases, and 7 bases lay outside the gene matches. This CDR3 is CASSELRGGTTGELFF. The CDR3 nucleotides read TGCGCCAGCAGTGAACTCCGCGGGGGGACCACCGGGGAGCTGTTTTTT.

The chain joins TRBV29-1 to TRBJ2-7, with a possible D match to TRBD1 (5 bases). Trimming took off 2 bases at V and 4 bases at J, with 12 bases between the two ends. Per germline, CDR1 SQVTM and CDR2 ANQGSEA. This CDR3 has 13 residues. This CDR3 reads CSVEQGLGYEQYF. The DNA for the CDR3 is TGCAGCGTTGAACAGGGCCTGGGTTACGAGCAGTACTTC.

The chain employs TRBV2 and TRBJ2-3, with 9 bases that match TRBD1. The CDR3 length is 15 residues. Germline V gives CDR1 SNHLY, CDR2 FYNNEI. V trimming: 9 bases; J trimming: 1 base; junction bases outside the gene matches: 8. For the CDR3, the DNA is TGTGCCAGGCCCTTTACAGGGGGCGGCACAGATACGCAGTATTTT. Its protein is CARPFTGGGTDTQYF.

In nucleotides, the CDR3 is TGTGCCAGCCCCCGGGGTAATGGCTACACCTTC. It translates to CASPRGNGYTF. The chain uses TRBV5-6 and TRBJ1-2, with D uncertain. Germline CDR1 and CDR2: SGHDT and YYEEEE. This CDR3 is built from 11 residues. V lost 7 bases and J 6 bases, leaving 10 bases between the germline ends.

This clone was recorded only once. The chain has TRBV6-1 and TRBJ1-1; no reliable D call. Trimming stripped 3 bases from V and 1 base from J, with 9 bases between. The CDR3 loop spans 14 amino acids. CDR1 MNHNS and CDR2 SASEGT come from the germline V gene. CDR3 residues: CASSEFRENTEAFF. CDR3 DNA: TGTGCCAGCAGTGAGTTCCGGGAGAACACTGAAGCTTTCTTT.